This record covers a single T cell receptor (beta chain). Sequenced by immunoSEQ multiplex PCR; TCRdb stores in-frame clones only, minus some. Counted here are over 200,000 clones, roughly 89% occurring once; the ten biggest clones make up approximately 6.6%. V lost 2 bases to trimming and J lost 5 bases; unmatched junction nucleotides: 3. The germline V gene has CDR1 SGHRS and CDR2 YFSETQ. The CDR3 is 14 residues long. This record belongs to a study of blood T cell repertoires in COVID-19. Study-level background: Sites in the United States, Italy and Spain provided acute and convalescent COVID-19 samples.

Membership in each cohort depended on participant-reported clinical history. Symptom resolution, clearance, or two negative PCRs marked donors in Cohort 3 as recovered. The sequencing sample was made of PBMCs or T cells enriched from blood (not recorded which). The chain recombines TRBV5-1 with TRBJ1-4; 7 positions agree with TRBD1. This clonotype was obtained from a woman between 40 and 50 years old who had recovered from COVID-19. In DNA form, the CDR3 reads TGCGCCAGCAGCTTTACAGGGGAAAATGAAAAACTGTTTTTT. This encodes CASSFTGENEKLFF. Full variable domain (remainder filled in from reference TRBV5-1 and TRBJ1-4): KAGVTQTPRYLIKTRGQQVTLSCSPISGHRSVSWYQQTPGQGLQFLFEYFSETQRNKGNFPGRFSGRQFSNSRSEMNVSTLELGDSALYLCASSFTGENEKLFFGSGTQLSVL.